The rows below give T cell receptor beta chains drawn from one sample of a study of vaccination effects on CD4 cells after COVID-19. The antigens for these receptors are not known. Generated by immunoSEQ multiplex PCR, the TCRdb table keeps only in-frame clones and is missing some. The repertoire holds tens of thousands of clones, about 67% seen once, with about 2.2% in the top ten. The sample in question was CD4+ T cells from PBMCs cultured without peptide, obtained after COVID-19 vaccination. The receptor source for this set is a human donor who received a COVID-19 vaccine. Each CDR3 is given with its conserved first and last residue. D genes are given only for firm matches. The size field is filled for only some rows; it gives once, few, many or a size class.

v_gene: TRBV30
d_gene: TRBD1
abundance: .
j_gene: TRBJ2-5
CDR3aa: CAWTRDRGSETQYF
CDR3nt: TGTGCCTGGACGCGGGACAGGGGGAGCGAGACCCAGTACTTC

v_gene: TRBV14
d_gene: TRBD2
abundance: .
j_gene: TRBJ2-1
CDR3aa: CASSQTVGTSGGPGKYNEQFF
CDR3nt: TGTGCCAGCAGCCAAACTGTGGGGACTAGCGGGGGCCCAGGGAAATACAATGAGCAGTTCTTC

v_gene: TRBV29-1
d_gene: .
abundance: .
j_gene: TRBJ2-3
CDR3aa: CSAAKGASSTDTQYF
CDR3nt: TGCAGCGCCGCGAAAGGGGCCTCTAGCACAGATACGCAGTATTTT

v_gene: TRBV19
d_gene: TRBD1
abundance: .
j_gene: TRBJ1-2
CDR3aa: CASRDRAFGGYTF
CDR3nt: TGTGCCAGTCGTGACAGGGCTTTTGGGGGCTACACCTTC

v_gene: TRBV11-2
d_gene: TRBD2
abundance: .
j_gene: TRBJ2-1
CDR3aa: CASISRGGLSNEQFF
CDR3nt: TGTGCCAGCATCTCACGCGGGGGTTTGAGCAATGAGCAGTTCTTC

v_gene: TRBV7-3
d_gene: TRBD1
abundance: .
j_gene: TRBJ1-2
CDR3aa: CASSPGTGINYGYTF
CDR3nt: TGTGCCAGCAGCCCCGGGACAGGGATTAACTATGGCTACACCTTC

v_gene: TRBV6-5
d_gene: .
abundance: .
j_gene: TRBJ1-5
CDR3aa: CASRAGGPSNQPQHF
CDR3nt: TGTGCCAGCAGGGCGGGGGGGCCCAGCAATCAGCCCCAGCATTTT

v_gene: TRBV19
d_gene: .
abundance: .
j_gene: TRBJ1-1
CDR3aa: CASSTLGRGNTEAFF
CDR3nt: TGTGCCAGTAGTACCCTGGGGCGGGGAAACACTGAAGCTTTCTTT

v_gene: TRBV19
d_gene: TRBD1
abundance: .
j_gene: TRBJ1-5
CDR3aa: CASSIDQDRSDQPQHF
CDR3nt: TGTGCCAGTAGTATAGATCAGGACAGGTCCGATCAGCCCCAGCATTTT

v_gene: TRBV4-2
d_gene: .
abundance: .
j_gene: TRBJ2-5
CDR3aa: CASSQDSGKETQYF
CDR3nt: TGTGCCAGCAGCCAAGATTCCGGGAAAGAGACCCAGTACTTC

v_gene: TRBV4-1
d_gene: .
abundance: once
j_gene: TRBJ1-3
CDR3aa: CASSQRGGNTIYF
CDR3nt: TGCGCCAGCAGCCAACGGGGTGGAAACACCATATATTTT

v_gene: TRBV20-1
d_gene: .
abundance: .
j_gene: TRBJ2-1
CDR3aa: CSASSSGSRGDEQFF
CDR3nt: TGCAGTGCTAGTTCATCGGGCTCCCGTGGCGATGAGCAGTTCTTC

v_gene: TRBV30
d_gene: .
abundance: .
j_gene: TRBJ1-4
CDR3aa: CAWDRPGEKLFF
CDR3nt: TGTGCCTGGGACAGGCCAGGTGAAAAACTGTTTTTT

v_gene: TRBV6-5
d_gene: .
abundance: .
j_gene: TRBJ2-5
CDR3aa: CASNQEYQETQYF
CDR3nt: TGTGCCAGCAATCAGGAATACCAAGAGACCCAGTACTTC

v_gene: TRBV7-8
d_gene: TRBD2
abundance: .
j_gene: TRBJ2-3
CDR3aa: CASSLNLGASGGFADTQYF
CDR3nt: TGTGCCAGCAGCTTAAATTTAGGGGCTAGCGGGGGGTTCGCAGATACGCAGTATTTT